This T cell receptor (beta chain) was identified in a study of blood T cell repertoires in COVID-19 (dated by TCRdb to the early 2020s). For context, the study as a whole: The collaborator samples originated in the United States, Italy and Spain and spanned the acute and convalescent phases of COVID-19. HLA class I and class II types, where available, came from metadata supplied by the sample provider rather than from assay-based typing. Sample metadata almost always included a de-identified subject ID, COVID-19 status, age in years and sex. The prospective study material was composed of cDNA or gDNA derived from T cells, B-cell-depleted T cells, or PBMCs. The repertoires were released in a freely available public database meant as a resource for research on the immune response to SARS-CoV-2. Subjects who had been exposed to COVID-19, were actively infected with it, or had recovered from it provided the deeply sampled blood TCRbeta repertoires that made up the dataset. Samples came from the ongoing ImmuneRACE study (first 160 participants) plus 1,254 subjects from 6 global collaborators.

From the cysteine through the phenylalanine, the CDR3 covers 15 amino acids. Only the CDR3 DNA is retained, 45 bases long and in frame from the first base. Unmatched junction bases come to 11, with V trimmed by 5 bases and J by 8 bases. For CDR1 and CDR2, the germline V gene lists SGHAT and FQNNGV. Each collaborating institution followed its own protocols to collect whole blood in K2EDTA tubes. Collaborator samples were shipped for TCRbeta analysis as frozen whole blood, isolated PBMCs, or DNA extracted from either sample type. This clone was detected only a few times. Its antigen is still unknown. The record has no base qualities; no much larger clone is one base away. Results and caveats for the whole study, not just this receptor: The quantity of clinical and demographic metadata differed by source and by participant and was supplied without curation.

The immunoSEQ Assay, a bias-controlled multiplex PCR, was used to amplify TCRbeta CDR3 regions from genomic DNA. Concerning the study's data processing: The number of nucleated cells in each sample was estimated from the amplification of reference gene primers within the assay. To quantify the absolute abundance of each unique TCRbeta CDR3 rearrangement, sequence reads were collapsed and filtered. For each sample, productive Simpson clonality was calculated as the square root of Simpson's diversity index over productive rearrangements. TCRdb took over this immuneACCESS table, retaining in-frame rearrangements with V and J assigned. Such tables are incomplete; in checked studies, under half of the missing clones stem from an unresolved V gene, and the remainder is unexplained. Clone size and V and J calls were adopted from that table, with D and trimming inferred from the DNA. A total of under 300,000 clones appear in this sample, roughly four fifths of them only once. The leading ten clones occupy approximately 3.5% of the sample.

Recombination linked TRBV11-2 to TRBJ1-3, with 8 central nucleotides matching TRBD1. Sequences were obtained from peripheral blood. The origin of this receptor is a woman aged 18-29 years with acute or convalescent COVID-19. CDR3 protein: CASSPFSRGQDTIYF. The DNA sequence is as follows: TGTGCCAGCAGCCCATTCTCCAGGGGGCAGGACACCATATATTTT. Joined to the reference TRBV11-2 and TRBJ1-3 proteins, this CDR3 gives the full variable domain: EAGVAQSPRYKIIEKRQSVAFWCNPISGHATLYWYQQILGQGPKLLIQFQNNGVVDDSQLPKDRFSAERLKGVDSTLKIQPAKLEDSAVYLCASSPFSRGQDTIYFGEGSWLTVV.